This T cell receptor (beta chain) was identified during a study of shared clonotypes between healthy human individuals. Study-wide findings and caveats: How much donors shared clonotypes was expected to be affected by sequencing depth.

The assay was carried out at the deep level. Measured with immunoSEQ multiplex PCR; TCRdb has only the in-frame clones, and not every one. The table has over a million clones, under 80% seen once. Details on this clone: Its antigen is undetermined. In the same sample, other DNA sequences code for this CDR3.

There are 15 residues in the CDR3. The germline CDR1 and CDR2 sequences are SGHTA and FQGNSA. The junction had 3 bases not matched to a gene; V was cut back by 1 base and J by 1 base. Negatively enriched CD4+ T cells were divided by CD45RA into naive and memory. The TCR sequence derives from a young man in good health. The sequenced material came from memory CD4+ T cells sorted from blood. The subset is: CD45RA-negative fraction. The chain joins TRBV7-2 to TRBJ2-5, with TRBD2 matching 7 bases. CDR3 nucleotides: TGTGCCAGCAGCTTAGTACTAGCGCGCCAAGAGACCCAGTACTTC. It is translated as CASSLVLARQETQYF.